This T cell receptor (beta chain) came from a study of CD4 T cells in relation to SARS-CoV-2 and coronaviruses. The wider study: PBMCs were cultured with antigen for nine to ten days before TCR beta sequencing. The restricting HLA molecule for shared crossreactive spike epitopes was mapped.

Method: immunoSEQ multiplex PCR; TCRdb's copy keeps in-frame clones and lacks some. The data contain over 15,000 clones, over 65% of them singletons. Unexposed donor CD4+ T cells date from about 2011-2018, before the COVID-19 pandemic. CD4+ T cells were isolated from the cells after 10 days of culture. Cultures held two million PBMCs per well with roughly 10 IU/ml IL-2. On days 3 and 7, cultures got half fresh IL-2 medium. The table lists this clone with a count of one. Its antigen is unknown. Sequences were obtained from CD4+ T cells from PBMCs, cultured in vitro. This TCR was recovered from a human donor in good health.

The CDR3 loop is CASSPRDVLSYEQYF. CDR3 bases: TGTGCCAGCAGCCCCCGGGACGTCCTCTCCTACGAGCAGTACTTC. The gene calls are TRBV5-6 and TRBJ2-7; D might be TRBD1 or TRBD2, each matching 5 bases. The V end was cut by 4 bases, the J end by 0 bases, with 14 bases between. Germline V CDR1 and CDR2: SGHDT, YYEEEE. CDR3 length equals 15 residues.